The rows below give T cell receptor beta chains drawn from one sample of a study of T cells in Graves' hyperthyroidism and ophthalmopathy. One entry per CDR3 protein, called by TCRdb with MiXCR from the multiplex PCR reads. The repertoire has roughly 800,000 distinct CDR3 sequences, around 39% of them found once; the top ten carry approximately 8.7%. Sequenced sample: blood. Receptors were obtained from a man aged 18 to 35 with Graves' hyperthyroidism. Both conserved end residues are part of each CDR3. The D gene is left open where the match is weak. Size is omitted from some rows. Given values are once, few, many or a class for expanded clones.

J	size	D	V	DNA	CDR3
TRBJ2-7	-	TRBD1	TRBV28	TGTGCCAGCAGTTATCCGGGGACAGGTTGGTCCTACGAGCAGTACTTC	CASSYPGTGWSYEQYF
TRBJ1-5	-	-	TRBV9	TGTGCCAGCAGCGGGCCGGGGGGCGTGAATCAGCCCCAGCATTTT	CASSGPGGVNQPQHF
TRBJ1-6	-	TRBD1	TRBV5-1	TGTGCCAGCAGCCAAGTCCCCTCGGGACAGGGGGGATCACCCCTCCACTTT	CASSQVPSGQGGSPLHF
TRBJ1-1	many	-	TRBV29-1	TGCAGCGCCCGCAGTGGAATGGGAGGGAACACTGAAGCTTTCTTT	CSARSGMGGNTEAFF
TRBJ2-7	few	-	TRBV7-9	TGTGCCAGCAGCTTAGCGGGCGCTAACCCCTCCTACGAGCAGTACTTC	CASSLAGANPSYEQYF
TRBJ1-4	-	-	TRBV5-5	TGTGCCAGCCGCAAGGACGGCTCCAATGAAAAACTGTTTTTT	CASRKDGSNEKLFF
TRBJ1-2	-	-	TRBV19	TGTGCCAGTAGAGGGGATGCCTACACCTTC	CASRGDAYTF
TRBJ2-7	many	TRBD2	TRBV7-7	TGTGCTAGCAGCCCCGGACTAGCGGGAGGTTCCTACGAGCAGTACTTC	CASSPGLAGGSYEQYF
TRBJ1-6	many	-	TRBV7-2	TGTGCCAGCAGCTTGGCGGACAGAGGGAATTCACCCCTCCACTTT	CASSLADRGNSPLHF
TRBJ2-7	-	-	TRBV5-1	TGTGCCAGCAGCCAATCTACAGGGACCTACGAGCAGTACTTC	CASSQSTGTYEQYF
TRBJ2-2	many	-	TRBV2	TGTGCCAGCAGCCTAGCGCAGCCCGGGGAGCTGTTTTTT	CASSLAQPGELFF
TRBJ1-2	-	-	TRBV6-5	TGTGCCAGCACCACTCTGGACATGGATGGCTACACCTTC	CASTTLDMDGYTF
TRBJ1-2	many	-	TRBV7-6	TGTGCCAGCAGCTTCGGACAAAGCTATGGCTACACCTTC	CASSFGQSYGYTF
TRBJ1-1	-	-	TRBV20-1	TGCAGTGCTAGAGATCGCCGGGGTGGCAACACTGAAGCTTTCTTT	CSARDRRGGNTEAFF
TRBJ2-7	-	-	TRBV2	TGTGCCAGCAGTGAAGTTGGAGACTTATCCTACGAGCAGTACTTC	CASSEVGDLSYEQYF
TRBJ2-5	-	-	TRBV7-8	TGTGCCAGCAGCTCCGCTTCCGGTGGCACGGAGACCCAGTACTTC	CASSSASGGTETQYF
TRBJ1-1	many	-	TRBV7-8	TGTGCCAGCACTGTCACCATGAACACTGAAGCTTTCTTT	CASTVTMNTEAFF
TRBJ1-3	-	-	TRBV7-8	TGTGCCAGCAGCCAAACCGGAGAATCCCACTCTGGAAACACCATATATTTT	CASSQTGESHSGNTIYF
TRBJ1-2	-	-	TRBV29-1	TGCAGCGTTCGCGGTGGGGACATGGACTATGGCTACACCTTC	CSVRGGDMDYGYTF
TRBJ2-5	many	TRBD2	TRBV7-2	TGTGCCAGCAGCTTCCCTGGGACTAGACAAGAGACCCAGTACTTC	CASSFPGTRQETQYF
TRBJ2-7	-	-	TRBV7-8	TGTGCCAGCAGCCCCAGACGTGGCCAATCCTACGAGCAGTACTTC	CASSPRRGQSYEQYF
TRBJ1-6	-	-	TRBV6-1	TGTGCCAGCAACGTGGACAGCCTCTTGGATTCACCCCTCCACTTT	CASNVDSLLDSPLHF
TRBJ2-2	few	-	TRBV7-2	TGTGCCAGCAGCCTCCCGGGGGACGACACCGGGGAGCTGTTTTTT	CASSLPGDDTGELFF
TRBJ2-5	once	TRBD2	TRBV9	TGTGCCATCAGTGCCGGGGGGGGAAGAGAGACCCAGTACTTC	CAISAGGGRETQYF
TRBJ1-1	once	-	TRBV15	TGTGCCACCAGCAGTTGGGAGGTAACTGAAGCTTTCTTT	CATSSWEVTEAFF
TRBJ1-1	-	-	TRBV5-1	TGCGCCAGCAGCTTGTCAGTTTCCCCCGACACTGAAGCTTTCTTT	CASSLSVSPDTEAFF
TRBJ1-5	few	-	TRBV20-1	TGCAGTGCTAGAGAGGGAAGGAGCAATCAGCCCCAGCATTTT	CSAREGRSNQPQHF
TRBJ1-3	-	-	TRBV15	TGTGCCACCAGCAGAGATAGGGCCGGGGGAAACACCATATATTTT	CATSRDRAGGNTIYF